The sequence of this T cell receptor beta chain was determined in a study of blood T cell repertoires in COVID-19. V shed 5 bases and J shed 8 bases, with 19 bases lying between them. This CDR3 region has 16 residues. From germline, CDR1 is SEHNR and CDR2 FQNEAQ (reference sequence). This table comes from immunoSEQ multiplex PCR, and its TCRdb copy is limited to in-frame clones, with some not included. The sample has 120,000 or so clones, roughly 84% seen once. The clonotype comes from a woman of 80 years or more with acute or convalescent COVID-19. Sequencing was performed on peripheral blood. The chain recombines TRBV7-9 with TRBJ1-6; tentatively, D is TRBD1 (6 bases). CDR3 bases: TGTGCCAGCAGCCTACTGGGGGCGCGGACGTATTCACCCCTCCACTTT. Its translation is CASSLLGARTYSPLHF.